Given below is one T cell receptor beta chain in context. Authors' methods: By means of reference gene primer amplification, nucleated cell counts were estimated. The protocol was immunoSEQ multiplex PCR, while the TCRdb copy is restricted to in-frame clones and leaves out a portion. V and J calls and clone size are copied from that table; D and trimming were computed from the DNA. The table shows tens of thousands of clones, with about 91% occurring only once. The sample originates from a study of blood T cell repertoires in COVID-19. Background on the study: The United States, Italy and Spain were the sources of the acute and convalescent COVID-19 samples. Sources were T cells, B-cell-depleted T cells, or PBMCs; the material itself was cDNA or gDNA.

CDR1 LNHNV and CDR2 YYDKDF come from the germline V gene (reference sequence). CDR3 length: 14 residues. The V end was cut by 0 bases, the J end by 4 bases, with 9 bases between. Sequenced sample: peripheral blood. V gene TRBV15 combines with J gene TRBJ1-2; D gene unclear. This sequence originates from a man in his 60s with acute or convalescent COVID-19. As DNA, the CDR3 is TGTGCCACCAGCAGAGATGCAGGCCCCTATGGCTACACCTTC. It codes for CATSRDAGPYGYTF.